This T cell receptor beta chain was sequenced during a study of CXCR3-negative and CXCR3-positive naive CD8 T cells (dated by TCRdb to between 2018 and 2021). For the study in its entirety: In total, around 140 million TRB reads were obtained, or roughly 1.5 +/- 0.3 million reads per library. Data from about 12 donors, pooled across two independent experiments, went into the diversity and physicochemical repertoire analyses. For the TRBV-TRBJ cluster analysis, the naive subsets came from roughly 5 donors, while the memory cells came from 3 donors. What the authors observed across the whole study: Both naive subsets had comparably high repertoire diversity, while memory CD8+ T cells had much lower repertoire diversity. Because CXCR3 expression was partially decreased after cryopreservation, freshly isolated PBMCs were used for most assays. Naive CXCR3-negative and CXCR3-positive cells from the same donor showed similar TRBV-TRBJ usage, whereas memory cells showed distinct patterns. Because surface CD5, which is linked to self-reactivity in mice, was comparable between the naive subsets, TCR interaction strength was also inferred from TRB CDR3 physicochemical properties. TRB CDR3s from CXCR3-positive naive cells showed higher hydrophobicity (lower Kidera factor 4), lower energy, and higher strength and volume indices than CXCR3-negative naive cells.

For every CD8+ T cell subset, 300,000 cells were flow-sorted straight into RLT lysis buffer, and each subset was sorted in triplicate. To exclude memory contaminants, naive CD8+ T cells were stringently defined as CD45RO-CCR7+CD27+CD95-. Peripheral blood mononuclear cells were isolated from buffy coats using standard density gradient centrifugation. A FACSAria III was used to flow-sort naive CD8+ T cells into CXCR3-negative and CXCR3-positive populations. Total RNA was extracted from sorted cells using an RNeasy Mini Kit. The germline V gene gives CDR1 as MGHRA and CDR2 as YSYEKL. CDR3 length: 15 amino acids, cysteine to phenylalanine. The DNA is not on file. Concerning this clonotype: Its binding antigen is unknown.

Data came from a NextSeq 550. The Human TCR Profiling Kit (MiLaboratory) was used to prepare UMI-labeled 5' RACE TRB cDNA libraries. The full amount of extracted RNA was used for cDNA synthesis, and the full amount of resulting cDNA was used for PCR amplification. Libraries were prepared in parallel with an identical number of PCR cycles. The published analysis was carried out like this. About 53,000 +/- 9,400 unique UMI-labeled TRB cDNA molecules per library were extracted with MIGEC and MiXCR, with at least two reads per UMI required. An average of around 40,000 +/- 10,000 functional in-frame TRB CDR3 nucleotide clonotypes without stop codons was found per library. Diversity metrics, including normalized Shannon-Wiener and Chao1, were computed in VDJtools after downsampling to 5000 UMI-labeled TRB molecules per sample. VDJtools was used to calculate clonotype-size-weighted physicochemical properties of the central five CDR3 residues, namely interaction energy, strength, volume and Kidera factor 4. TCRdb reanalyzed the reads, keeping one entry per CDR3 protein sequence and omitting DNA. TCRdb, rather than the study authors, made the V and J calls. The sample's table covers about 63,000 distinct CDR3 sequences. Around 5% of the sample goes to the ten largest clones.

The sequence came from a human donor in good health. Some clones in this sample may be carry-over from other donors' samples. The chain is encoded by TRBV4-1 joined to TRBJ2-7; TCRdb gives TRBD2 as the D gene, but with no DNA this cannot be confirmed. Specimen: naive CXCR3+ CD8+ T cells from blood. The cell subset or site label here, explained by the study, means: CD45RO-CCR7+CD27+CD95- naive CD8+ T cells expressing CXCR3 (TNR3+). The CDR3 region reads CASSQGAGGTYEQYF.